The 10 T cell receptor beta chains below all came from one sample that was sequenced in a study of T cell responses to AZD1222 COVID-19 vaccine. Sequencing was performed with immunoSEQ multiplex PCR; in TCRdb, only in-frame clones are kept and a portion is missing. The sample yields 140,000 to 150,000 clones, around 90% seen once. Sequenced material: peripheral blood, taken on day 0 of AZD1222 vaccination. The receptors were sampled from an adult in good health.

V gene TRBV5-5 combines with J gene TRBJ2-1; 8 bases align to TRBD1. The CDR3 consists of 16 residues. Germline V gene sequence: CDR1 SGHKS, CDR2 YYEKEE (reference sequence). V lost 0 bases, J lost 0 bases, and 2 bases stayed unmatched. This CDR3 reads CASSLDRGISYNEQFF. CDR3 DNA: TGTGCCAGCAGCTTGGACAGGGGGATCTCCTACAATGAGCAGTTCTTC.

This chain connects TRBV4-3 to TRBJ2-1; D is undetermined. In germline, CDR1 is LGHNA, CDR2 YSLEER. CDR3 length: 14 residues. Between the trimmed V and J ends, which lost 2 bases and 11 bases, there was a span of 16 bases. The CDR3 sequence: CASSQSQTSTQQFF. As DNA, the CDR3 is TGCGCCAGCAGCCAATCTCAAACCTCAACGCAGCAGTTCTTC.

The chain employs TRBV27 and TRBJ1-3; TRBD1 aligns across 7 bases. The CDR3 has 16 residues. The V gene's germline CDR1 is MNHEY and CDR2 SMNVEV (reference sequence). V lost 4 bases to trimming and J lost 2 bases; unmatched junction nucleotides: 8. The CDR3 loop reads CASSSLLTGPGNTIYF. CDR3 bases: TGTGCCAGCAGTTCCCTCTTGACAGGGCCTGGAAACACCATATATTTT.

V usage is TRBV11-2 and J usage is TRBJ2-1; 8 positions match TRBD2. The V gene end was trimmed by 1 base and the J gene end by 0 bases; junction bases not matched to a gene: 5. Germline CDR1 SGHAT, CDR2 FQNNGV. This CDR3 contains 17 residues. Here the CDR3 reads CASSLVASGYSYNEQFF. CDR3 DNA sequence: TGTGCCAGCAGCTTAGTAGCTAGCGGGTACTCCTACAATGAGCAGTTCTTC.

CDR3 nucleotides: TGTGCCAGCAAGTCGGGAGCGGGATCCTACGAGCAGTACTTC. It specifies CASKSGAGSYEQYF. The chain has TRBV27 and TRBJ2-7; 7 bases align to TRBD2. Looked up from germline, CDR1 is MNHEY and CDR2 is SMNVEV (reference sequence). The CDR3 extends over 14 amino acids. With 7 bases clipped from V and 1 base from J, the junction kept 7 bases outside the gene matches.

The V gene is TRBV6-2 or TRBV6-3, the J gene TRBJ1-5, with D unclear. V was cut by 5 bases and J by 8 bases, with 7 bases left in between. Germline CDR1 MNHEY, CDR2 SVGEGT. There are 11 residues in the CDR3. The CDR3 spells CASSPPEPQHF. CDR3 coding DNA: TGTGCCAGCAGTCCGCCGGAGCCCCAGCATTTT.

The rearrangement links TRBV5-1 to TRBJ2-3; TRBD2 might be the D (5 bases). V dropped 0 bases and J dropped 6 bases, with 8 bases sitting between them. This CDR3 region has 13 residues. Germline V gene data show CDR1 as SGHRS and CDR2 as YFSETQ. The CDR3 is CASSLDWRDTQYF. The CDR3 region has the DNA TGCGCCAGCAGCTTGGATTGGAGGGATACGCAGTATTTT.

V and J are TRBV2 and TRBJ1-5; D unclear. CDR1 is SNHLY, CDR2 FYNNEI, per germline. There are 14 residues in the CDR3. V lost 7 bases, J lost 2 bases, and 12 bases lay in between. The CDR3 DNA is TGTGCCAGCAATGTTGACGGACGCAATCAGCCCCAGCATTTT. The encoded protein is CASNVDGRNQPQHF.

The chain has TRBV7-6 and TRBJ2-7; 9 bases align to TRBD1. The CDR3 loop spans 16 amino acids. CDR1 is SGHVS and CDR2 is FNYEAQ in the germline V gene. V lost 4 bases and J lost 2; bases outside the gene matches: 9. Here the CDR3 reads CASSSRLGTGTYEQYF. The CDR3 DNA is TGTGCCAGCAGCTCCAGGCTGGGGACAGGGACCTACGAGCAGTACTTC.

The rearrangement joins TRBV5-4 to TRBJ2-7; D unclear. V lost 3 bases and J 5 bases, leaving 21 bases between the germline ends. The CDR3 length is 16 residues. Germline V gives CDR1 SGHNT, CDR2 YYREEE (reference sequence). DNA for the CDR3: TGTGCCAGCAGCTCTCAGGAGAAAACGTCTATCCACGAGCAGTACTTC. The encoded protein is CASSSQEKTSIHEQYF.